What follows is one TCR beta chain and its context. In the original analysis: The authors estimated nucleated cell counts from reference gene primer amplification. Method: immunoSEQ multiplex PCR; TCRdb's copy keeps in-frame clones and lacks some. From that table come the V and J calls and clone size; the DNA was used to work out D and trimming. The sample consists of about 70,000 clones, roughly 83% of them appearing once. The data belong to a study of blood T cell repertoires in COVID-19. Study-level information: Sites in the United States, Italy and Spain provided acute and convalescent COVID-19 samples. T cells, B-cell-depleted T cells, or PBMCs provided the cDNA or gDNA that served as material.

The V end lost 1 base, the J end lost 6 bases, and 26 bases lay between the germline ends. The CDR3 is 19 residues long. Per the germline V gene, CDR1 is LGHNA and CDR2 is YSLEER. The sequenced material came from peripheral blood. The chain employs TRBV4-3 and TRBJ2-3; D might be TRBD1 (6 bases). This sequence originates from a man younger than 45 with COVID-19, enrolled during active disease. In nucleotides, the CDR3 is TGCGCCAGCAGCCAAGTAAGGGGCTCGGCAGGGGACCGCCCGGATACGCAGTATTTT. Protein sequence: CASSQVRGSAGDRPDTQYF.